This T cell receptor (beta chain) was sequenced during a study of post-analysis software for immune sequencing data. Study conclusions and caveats: TRBV5-6, TRBV5-1 and TRBV20-1 belonged to a set of roughly 5 TRBV segments that were more frequent in patients than controls.

Each TCR beta cDNA library carried unique molecular identifiers. TCRdb called the PCR reads again in MiXCR, with one record for every CDR3 protein. The profile shows around 710,000 distinct CDR3 sequences, around 42% of them singletons. Notes on this clonotype: Its specificity is unknown.

Trimming removed 1 base at V and 5 bases at J, with 14 bases between. This CDR3 has 15 amino acids. The V call is TRBV12-3 or TRBV12-4, the J call TRBJ1-1; possibly TRBD1 for D (6 bases). The clonotype comes from a girl aged 10-17 years with multiple sclerosis. The sequencing sample was made of blood. The CDR3 region is CASSLVRGARTEAFF. CDR3 sequence (DNA): TGTGCCAGCAGTTTAGTGCGGGGGGCGAGGACTGAAGCTTTCTTT.